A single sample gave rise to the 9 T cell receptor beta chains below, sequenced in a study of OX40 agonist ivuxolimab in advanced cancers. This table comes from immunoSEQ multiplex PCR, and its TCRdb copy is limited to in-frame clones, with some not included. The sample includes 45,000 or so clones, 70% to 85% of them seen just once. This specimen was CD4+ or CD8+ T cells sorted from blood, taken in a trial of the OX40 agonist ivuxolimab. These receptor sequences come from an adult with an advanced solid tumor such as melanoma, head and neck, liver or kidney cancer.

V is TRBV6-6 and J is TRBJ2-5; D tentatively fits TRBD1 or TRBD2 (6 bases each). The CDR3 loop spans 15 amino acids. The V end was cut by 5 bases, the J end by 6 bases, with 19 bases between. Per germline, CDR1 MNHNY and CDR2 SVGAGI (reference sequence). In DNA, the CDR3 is TGTGCCAGCAGTCCGTCGGGGGCAGCGATGAAGACCCAGTACTTC. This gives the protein CASSPSGAAMKTQYF.

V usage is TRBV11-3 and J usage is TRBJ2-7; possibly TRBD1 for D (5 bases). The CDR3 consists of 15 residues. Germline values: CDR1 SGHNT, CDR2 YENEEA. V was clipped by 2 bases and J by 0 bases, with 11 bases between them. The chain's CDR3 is CASSLKQAFSYEQYF. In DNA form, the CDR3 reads TGTGCCAGCAGCTTAAAACAGGCGTTCTCCTACGAGCAGTACTTC.

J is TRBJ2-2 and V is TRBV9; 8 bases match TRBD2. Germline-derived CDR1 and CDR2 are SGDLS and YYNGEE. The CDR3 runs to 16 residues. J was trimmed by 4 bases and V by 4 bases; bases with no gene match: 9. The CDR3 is CASSPTGGGLTGELFF. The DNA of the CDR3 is TGTGCCAGCAGCCCCACCGGGGGGGGACTCACCGGGGAGCTGTTTTTT. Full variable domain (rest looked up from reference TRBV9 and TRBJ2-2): DSGVTQTPKHLITATGQRVTLRCSPRSGDLSVYWYQQSLDQGLQFLIQYYNGEERAKGNILERFSAQQFPDLHSELNLSSLELGDSALYFCASSPTGGGLTGELFFGEGSRLTVL.

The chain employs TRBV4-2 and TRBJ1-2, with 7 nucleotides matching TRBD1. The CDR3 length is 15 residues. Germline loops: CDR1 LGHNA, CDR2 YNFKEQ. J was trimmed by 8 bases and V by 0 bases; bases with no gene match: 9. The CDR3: CASSQDLETGSGYTF. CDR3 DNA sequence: TGTGCCAGCAGCCAAGATCTGGAGACAGGGAGCGGCTACACCTTC.

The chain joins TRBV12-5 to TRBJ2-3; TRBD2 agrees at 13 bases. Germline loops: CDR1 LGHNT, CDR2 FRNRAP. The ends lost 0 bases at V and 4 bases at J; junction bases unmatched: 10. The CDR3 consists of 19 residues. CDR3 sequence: CASGLVLTSGRVRADTQYF. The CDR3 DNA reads TGTGCTAGTGGTTTGGTACTTACTAGCGGGAGGGTCCGGGCAGATACGCAGTATTTT.

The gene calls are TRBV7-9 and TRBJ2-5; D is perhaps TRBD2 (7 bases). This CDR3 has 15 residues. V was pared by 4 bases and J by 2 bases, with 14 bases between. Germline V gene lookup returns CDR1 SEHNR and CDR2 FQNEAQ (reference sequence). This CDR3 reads CASSYHGGRQETQYF. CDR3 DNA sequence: TGTGCCAGCAGCTACCACGGGGGGCGACAAGAGACCCAGTACTTC.

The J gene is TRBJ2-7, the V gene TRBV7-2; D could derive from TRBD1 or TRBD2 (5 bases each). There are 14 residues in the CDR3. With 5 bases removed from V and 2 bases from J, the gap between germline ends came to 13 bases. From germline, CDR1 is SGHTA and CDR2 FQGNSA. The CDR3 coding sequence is TGTGCCAGCAGCCCGTCGGGGCTAGCCTACGAGCAGTACTTC. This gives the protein CASSPSGLAYEQYF.

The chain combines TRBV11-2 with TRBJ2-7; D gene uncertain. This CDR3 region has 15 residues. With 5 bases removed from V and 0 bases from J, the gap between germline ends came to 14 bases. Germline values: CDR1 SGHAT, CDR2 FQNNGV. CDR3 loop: CASSLTPLNSYEQYF. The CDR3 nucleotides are TGTGCCAGCAGCCTCACGCCACTGAACTCCTACGAGCAGTACTTC.

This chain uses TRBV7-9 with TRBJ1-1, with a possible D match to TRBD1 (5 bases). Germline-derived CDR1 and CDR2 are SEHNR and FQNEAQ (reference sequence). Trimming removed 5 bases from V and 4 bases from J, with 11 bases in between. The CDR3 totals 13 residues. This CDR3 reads CASSPTAPTEAFF. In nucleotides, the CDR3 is TGTGCCAGCAGCCCGACAGCGCCCACTGAAGCTTTCTTT. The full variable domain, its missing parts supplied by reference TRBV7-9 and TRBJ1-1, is DTGVSQNPRHKITKRGQNVTFRCDPISEHNRLYWYRQTLGQGPEFLTYFQNEAQLEKSRLLSDRFSAERPKGSFSTLEIQRTEQGDSAMYLCASSPTAPTEAFFGQGTRLTVV.